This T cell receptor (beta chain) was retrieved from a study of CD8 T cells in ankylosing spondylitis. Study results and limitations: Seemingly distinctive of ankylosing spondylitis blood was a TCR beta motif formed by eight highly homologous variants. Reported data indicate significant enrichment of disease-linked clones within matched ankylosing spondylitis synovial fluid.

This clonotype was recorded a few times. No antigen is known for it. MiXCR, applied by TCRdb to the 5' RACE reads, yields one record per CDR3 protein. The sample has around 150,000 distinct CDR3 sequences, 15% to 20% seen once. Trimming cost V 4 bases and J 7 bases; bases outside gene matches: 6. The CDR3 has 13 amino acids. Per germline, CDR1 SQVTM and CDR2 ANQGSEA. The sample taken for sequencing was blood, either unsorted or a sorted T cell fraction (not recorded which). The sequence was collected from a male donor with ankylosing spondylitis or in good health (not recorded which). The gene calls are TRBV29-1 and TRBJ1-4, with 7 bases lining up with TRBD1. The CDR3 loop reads CSVVSQGGEKLFF. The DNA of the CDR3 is TGCAGCGTTGTTTCTCAGGGGGGTGAAAAACTGTTTTTT.